This entry is about one TCR beta chain. CD45RO-negative, CCR7-selected cells formed the naive CD8 fraction, which excluded terminally differentiated effector memory CD45RA+ cells. The donor population consisted of healthy HIV-negative adults with no recent acute infections or vaccinations. Those who donated, Caucasian adults without exception, all lived in Nashville, Tennessee. When replicate PCRs were run on sorted subsets, they used approximately 210 ng DNA, approximately 33,000 T cell genomes. TCRdb's copy holds only in-frame clones and misses some; the assay was immunoSEQ multiplex PCR. The data show 700,000 to 950,000 clones, 96% seen once. This sample stems from a study of shared clonotypes between healthy human individuals. Overall study context: Per donor, CD8 memory used one plate, CD8 naive used two, CD4 memory used three and CD4 naive used three.

Germline V CDR1 and CDR2: MDHEN, SYDVKM. Between the trimmed V and J ends, which lost 5 bases and 3 bases, there was a span of 14 bases. The CDR3 spans 14 residues. The source material was naive CD8+ T cells sorted from blood. This sequence originates from a man under 40 in good health. The chain carries TRBV28 and TRBJ2-7, with a possible D match to TRBD1 (6 bases). CDR3 sequence: CASSRRDKGYEQYF. The CDR3 nucleotides are TGTGCCAGCAGTCGCCGGGACAAGGGCTACGAGCAGTACTTC. Full variable domain (missing parts from reference TRBV28 and TRBJ2-7): DVKVTQSSRYLVKRTGEKVFLECVQDMDHENMFWYRQDPGLGLRLIYFSYDVKMKEKGDIPEGYSVSREKKERFSLILESASTNQTSMYLCASSRRDKGYEQYFGPGTRLTVT.